The 3 T cell receptor beta chains below come from one sample, sequenced in a study of T cells in Graves' hyperthyroidism and ophthalmopathy. TCR beta CDR3 regions were amplified from RNA. The TCR CDR3 first-round RT-PCR relied on the HTBI primer set. TCRdb re-called the multiplex PCR reads through MiXCR, storing one row per CDR3 protein. The sample has hundreds of thousands of distinct CDR3 sequences; roughly 17% are singletons. The sequenced material came from blood. The receptor set was obtained from a woman aged 18 to 35 with Graves' hyperthyroidism.

This clonotype was counted ten times or more. The chain combines TRBV11-2 with TRBJ2-7; 9 nucleotides line up with TRBD1. CDR1 and CDR2 from the germline V gene are SGHAT and FQNNGV. The V and J ends lost 5 bases and 3 bases, in that order; junction bases with no gene match: 17. The CDR3 consists of 18 residues. In nucleotides, the CDR3 is TGTGCCAGCAGCCCCATATCAAGAGGACAGGGGAACGACTACGAGCAGTACTTC. The encoded protein is CASSPISRGQGNDYEQYF. The variable domain in full, with the rest retrieved from reference TRBV11-2 and TRBJ2-7, is EAGVAQSPRYKIIEKRQSVAFWCNPISGHATLYWYQQILGQGPKLLIQFQNNGVVDDSQLPKDRFSAERLKGVDSTLKIQPAKLEDSAVYLCASSPISRGQGNDYEQYFGPGTRLTVT.

A few counts support this clonotype. This chain links TRBV12-3 or TRBV12-4 with TRBJ2-6; 9 positions match TRBD1. The V and J ends lost 6 bases and 9 bases, in that order; junction bases with no gene match: 6. This CDR3 has 14 residues. In DNA, the CDR3 is TGTGCCAGCAGCCTACAGGGGGCGGGCAACGTCCTGACTTTC. Translation gives CASSLQGAGNVLTF.

This clonotype showed up just a few times. V usage is TRBV6-4 and J usage is TRBJ2-1; 8 positions agree with TRBD2. J gave up 5 bases and V 4 bases, and 7 bases lay outside the gene matches. CDR1 is MRHNA and CDR2 is SNTAGT in the germline V gene. The CDR3 runs to 15 residues. CDR3 residues: CASSGSGDPHNEQFF. CDR3 coding DNA: TGTGCCAGCAGTGGTAGCGGGGACCCTCACAATGAGCAGTTCTTC.